The rows below give T cell receptor beta chains drawn from one sample of a study of blood T cells in healthy people across ages. TCRdb reprocessed the 5' RACE reads via MiXCR and lists one record per CDR3 protein. The sample yields roughly 700,000 distinct CDR3 sequences, 25% seen once. The data also belong to a second study, concerning T cells of mothers and their children.

What was sequenced was blood. Receptor source: a boy aged 5-17 years in good health. Both conserved end residues are trimmed from each CDR3. A D gene is named only where the DNA matches it firmly. Only some rows state a clone size, as once, few, many or a class for expanded clones.

clone size	V gene	J gene	CDR3 length	D gene	CDR3 protein
-	TRBV28	TRBJ2-1	12	-	ASSTPVRAGEQF
-	TRBV7-2	-	15	-	ASSLAGRKGPTYEQY
few	TRBV2	TRBJ1-4	13	-	ASSDVNGGGEKLF
-	TRBV12-3/TRBV12-4	TRBJ2-5	13	TRBD1	ASSLVQGVGETQY
few	TRBV5-1	-	17	TRBD2	ASSNIGTSGTSLYNEQF
-	TRBV20-1	-	13	TRBD2	SAFSGGEAYNEQF
-	TRBV4-3	TRBJ2-5	13	-	ASSQDRQFQETQY
once	TRBV6-2/TRBV6-3	-	13	TRBD1	ASSYPGTAKYEQY
few	TRBV7-2	TRBJ2-4	13	TRBD1	ASSLTGQGQNIQY
few	TRBV10-3	TRBJ2-5	11	TRBD2	AIRTSSGETQY
-	TRBV4-1	TRBJ2-1	15	-	ASSQDIADPSYNEQF
-	TRBV7-8	TRBJ2-3	13	-	ASSVLVGSSDTQY
once	TRBV5-5	TRBJ1-1	12	-	ASSLVGEHTEAF
-	TRBV25-1	-	13	-	ASREGVGVGNEQF
-	TRBV11-2	TRBJ2-5	13	-	ASSSKDSSPETQY
-	TRBV28	TRBJ2-7	11	TRBD2	ATISGSTYEQY
few	TRBV3-1	TRBJ2-3	13	-	ASSWDPSSTDTQY
few	TRBV19	TRBJ2-1	10	TRBD2	ASTDGGNEQF
few	TRBV7-9	TRBJ2-7	10	-	ASSFGANEQY
few	TRBV6-2/TRBV6-3	TRBJ1-2	12	TRBD1	ASNKDRRNYGYT
few	TRBV4-3	-	13	-	ASSQVGEGANEQF
few	TRBV21-1	TRBJ2-3	16	-	ASSKLRLAGGSTDTQY
-	TRBV7-3	TRBJ1-2	12	-	ASSSGQGIGGYT
-	TRBV4-1	TRBJ2-2	12	-	ASSQFLGTGELF
few	TRBV7-8	TRBJ1-4	13	-	ASSLLSPHNEKLF
once	TRBV7-9	TRBJ2-7	13	TRBD1	ASSFSPGGAHEQY
-	TRBV6-1	TRBJ1-4	12	TRBD1	ASYWGQGYEKLF